The 7 T cell receptor beta chains listed next were all sequenced from one sample in a study of cytomegalovirus exposure and HLA in healthy donors. PCR was performed using 60 Vbeta and 13 Jbeta primers. Libraries were prepared by immunoSEQ multiplex PCR; TCRdb keeps only in-frame clonotypes and omits some of them. The table for this sample gives approximately 70,000 clones. The sequencing sample was made of PBMCs. Source of these receptors: a woman in her twenties or thirties in good health and CMV-seronegative.

This sequence joins TRBV9 and TRBJ2-4; D ambiguous. V was pared by 0 bases and J by 6 bases, with 10 bases between. Per germline, CDR1 SGDLS and CDR2 YYNGEE. The CDR3 extends over 14 amino acids. CDR3 nucleotide sequence: TGTGCCAGCAGCGTAGGCCAGGCGAGAAACATTCAGTACTTC. Translation: CASSVGQARNIQYF. The complete variable domain, with remaining parts taken from reference TRBV9 and TRBJ2-4, reads DSGVTQTPKHLITATGQRVTLRCSPRSGDLSVYWYQQSLDQGLQFLIQYYNGEERAKGNILERFSAQQFPDLHSELNLSSLELGDSALYFCASSVGQARNIQYFGAGTRLSVL.

The chain has TRBV29-1 and TRBJ2-7; 9 bases match TRBD2. The V segment lost 5 bases and the J segment 3 bases; nucleotides outside the gene matches: 5. Per germline, CDR1 SQVTM and CDR2 ANQGSEA. There are 13 residues in the CDR3. The CDR3 spells CSVLLAGIYEQYF. Written as DNA, the CDR3 is TGCAGCGTTCTCCTAGCGGGGATCTACGAGCAGTACTTC.

V usage is TRBV5-6 and J usage is TRBJ2-7; 7 bases fit TRBD2. V shed 6 bases, J shed 6 bases, and the junction held 12 bases outside the gene matches. This CDR3 is 14 amino acids long. CDR1 and CDR2 (germline): SGHDT, YYEEEE. The CDR3 DNA sequence: TGTGCCAGCACGCTAACACTAGCGAAAGGCGAGCAGTACTTC. This encodes CASTLTLAKGEQYF.

The chain joins TRBV28 to TRBJ2-5; D may be TRBD2 (5 bases). CDR3 length: 17 amino acids. Trimming shortened V by 2 bases and J by 1 base, and 17 bases separated the two germline ends. Germline V gene lookup returns CDR1 MDHEN and CDR2 SYDVKM. In nucleotides, the CDR3 is TGTGCCAGCAGTTTAAGGAAGTGGGAGACGACCCAAGAGACCCAGTACTTC. Protein product: CASSLRKWETTQETQYF.

This chain links TRBV10-3 with TRBJ1-2; 11 nucleotides agree with TRBD1. The V gene's germline CDR1 is ENHRY and CDR2 SYGVKD. V shed 6 bases and J 1 base; nucleotides not matched to a gene: 10. CDR3 length: 17 residues. The CDR3 spells CAIRAGTGGESNYGYTF. The DNA of the CDR3 is TGTGCCATCAGGGCAGGGACAGGGGGTGAGAGTAACTATGGCTACACCTTC.

This rearrangement joins TRBV4-1 to TRBJ2-5; TRBD2 matches 7 bases. J was trimmed by 2 bases and V by 3 bases; bases with no gene match: 3. In germline, CDR1 is MGHRA, CDR2 YSYEKL. This CDR3 spans 14 amino acids. Here the CDR3 reads CASSQGGGQETQYF. The CDR3 nucleotides read TGCGCCAGCAGCCAGGGCGGGGGACAAGAGACCCAGTACTTC.

The gene calls are TRBV5-6 and TRBJ1-1; perhaps TRBD1 as D (5 bases). This CDR3 has 14 amino acids. CDR1 and CDR2 from the germline V gene are SGHDT and YYEEEE. Trimming took 4 bases from V and 5 from J, leaving 15 bases between them. CDR3 nucleotides: TGTGCCAGCAGCCCGGACATCGGTAATACTGAAGCTTTCTTT. Translation: CASSPDIGNTEAFF.